The 15 T cell receptor beta chains reported below all come from one sample, sequenced in a study of a mutant IDH1 vaccine in newly diagnosed glioma. Which antigens these TCRs recognize remains unknown. Data came from immunoSEQ multiplex PCR; TCRdb stores just in-frame clones and leaves some out. This sample has 25,000 to 30,000 clones; about four fifths occur once, and the top ten carry approximately 19%. Sample time point: week 23, last vaccination. Every vaccination contained 300 ug of the mutant IDH1 20-mer peptide and was paired with topical imiquimod. The specimen was PBMCs, collected from a glioma patient whose treatment included an IDH1 peptide vaccine. The receptors derive from a woman aged 30 to 39 with glioma.

The chain uses TRBV5-1 and TRBJ2-5; possibly TRBD2 for D (6 bases). The CDR3 is 14 residues long. Trimming stripped 0 bases from V and 5 bases from J, with 11 bases between. Germline values: CDR1 SGHRS, CDR2 YFSETQ. CDR3 protein: CASSLEAGRETQYF. The CDR3, as DNA: TGCGCCAGCAGCTTGGAGGCGGGGAGGGAGACCCAGTACTTC.

The chain is built from TRBV9 and TRBJ1-2; 9 nucleotides match TRBD1. Looked up from germline, CDR1 is SGDLS and CDR2 is YYNGEE. V was pared by 6 bases and J by 6 bases, with 6 bases of the junction left unmatched. This CDR3 contains 13 residues. CDR3 sequence (DNA): TGTGCCAGCACCCGGGACAGGGAACATGGCTACACCTTC. It specifies CASTRDREHGYTF.

V gene TRBV6-1 combines with J gene TRBJ1-5, with a tentative D call TRBD1 (5 bases). CDR3 length equals 12 residues. The V gene's germline CDR1 is MNHNS and CDR2 SASEGT. Trimming took 4 bases from V and 5 from J, leaving 6 bases between them. The CDR3 DNA is TGTGCCAGCAGTGGGGGGGATCAGCCCCAGCATTTT. It codes for CASSGGDQPQHF.

The chain has TRBV19 and TRBJ1-1, with D unclear. The CDR3 consists of 15 residues. Deletions cut 1 base from V and 0 bases from J, with 9 bases between. The germline gives CDR1 LNHDA, CDR2 SQIVND (reference sequence). This CDR3 is CASSIAQIMNTEAFF. In DNA form, the CDR3 reads TGTGCCAGTAGTATAGCTCAGATAATGAACACTGAAGCTTTCTTT.

The chain has TRBV12-5 and TRBJ1-1; the match to TRBD1 covers 8 bases. CDR1 and CDR2 (germline): LGHNT, FRNRAP. The CDR3 totals 15 residues. The trim removed 2 bases at V and 12 bases at J, leaving 14 bases unmatched. The CDR3 DNA sequence: TGTGCTAGTGGTTTGTTACGGGACGGGCAGGGGGCGACTTTCTTT. Residues: CASGLLRDGQGATFF.

The chain joins TRBV7-2 to TRBJ2-7, with 7 bases lining up with TRBD1. This CDR3 contains 14 residues. Trimming took 5 bases from V and 4 from J; bases not matched to a gene: 8. Looked up from germline, CDR1 is SGHTA and CDR2 is FQGNSA. The CDR3 DNA follows: TGTGCCAGCAGCCGCTCAGGGGGAGAATACGAGCAGTACTTC. It yields the protein CASSRSGGEYEQYF.

The chain links TRBV2 to TRBJ1-5; 8 bases fit TRBD1. There are 14 residues in the CDR3. V shed 2 bases and J 7 bases; nucleotides not matched to a gene: 4. Per germline, CDR1 SNHLY and CDR2 FYNNEI. This chain's CDR3 is CASSESGGRQPQHF. For the CDR3, the DNA is TGTGCCAGCAGTGAATCAGGGGGCAGGCAGCCCCAGCATTTT.

The rearrangement joins TRBV5-4 to TRBJ1-2, with D unresolved. The CDR3 totals 13 residues. CDR1 is SGHNT, CDR2 YYREEE, per germline (reference sequence). With 3 bases removed from V and 8 bases from J, the gap between germline ends came to 14 bases. The CDR3 is CASSSPGVPGYTF. In DNA, the CDR3 is TGTGCCAGCAGCTCACCCGGGGTCCCCGGCTACACCTTC. The full variable domain, completed using reference TRBV5-4 and TRBJ1-2, is ETGVTQSPTHLIKTRGQQVTLRCSSQSGHNTVSWYQQALGQGPQFIFQYYREEENGRGNFPPRFSGLQFPNYSSELNVNALELDDSALYLCASSSPGVPGYTFGSGTRLTVV.

The V gene is TRBV6-5, the J gene TRBJ2-5; TRBD1 aligns across 9 bases. Trimming cost V 2 bases and J 5 bases; bases outside gene matches: 6. This CDR3 comprises 15 residues. Germline assignment: CDR1 MNHEY and CDR2 SVGAGI. In DNA form, the CDR3 reads TGTGCCAGCAGTTACGGAGGACAGGGGTACGAGACCCAGTACTTC. As protein: CASSYGGQGYETQYF.

The chain links TRBV7-9 to TRBJ1-1, with TRBD1 identical over 9 bases. CDR3 size: 14 residues. The V segment lost 5 bases and the J segment 7 bases; nucleotides outside the gene matches: 8. The germline CDR1 and CDR2 sequences are SEHNR and FQNEAQ (reference sequence). The CDR3 spells CASSTGQGEGEAFF. The DNA of the CDR3 is TGTGCCAGCAGCACGGGACAGGGCGAGGGTGAAGCTTTCTTT.

The J gene is TRBJ2-2, the V gene TRBV4-3; D is ambiguous. Trimming left V 4 bases short and J 3 bases short, with 15 bases between. In germline, CDR1 is LGHNA, CDR2 YSLEER. CDR3 length: 16 amino acids. CDR3 protein: CASSPQVGLDTGELFF. The CDR3 nucleotides read TGCGCCAGCAGCCCGCAAGTCGGTTTGGACACCGGGGAGCTGTTTTTT.

The chain links TRBV14 to TRBJ2-3, with D possibly matching TRBD2 (6 bases). V lost 4 bases and J 2 bases, leaving 19 bases between the germline ends. The CDR3 is made up of 17 amino acids. Germline V gene data show CDR1 as SGHDN and CDR2 as FVKESK. CDR3 DNA sequence: TGTGCCAGCAGCCCGACTGGCGGGGTCGGCTTCACAGATACGCAGTATTTT. Amino acids: CASSPTGGVGFTDTQYF. The whole variable domain, remainder taken from reference TRBV14 and TRBJ2-3, is EAGVTQFPSHSVIEKGQTVTLRCDPISGHDNLYWYRRVMGKEIKFLLHFVKESKQDESGMPNNRFLAERTGGTYSTLKVQPAELEDSGVYFCASSPTGGVGFTDTQYFGPGTRLTVL.

This sequence joins TRBV4-1 and TRBJ2-4, with D perhaps TRBD1 or TRBD2 (6 bases each). The length of the CDR3 is 17 residues. Trimming took 0 bases from V and 1 from J, leaving 13 bases between them. CDR1 is MGHRA and CDR2 is YSYEKL in the germline V gene. CDR3: CASSQDVGGRAKNIQYF. As DNA, the CDR3 is TGCGCCAGCAGCCAAGATGTTGGGGGGCGCGCCAAAAACATTCAGTACTTC.

V and J are TRBV25-1 and TRBJ1-2; 7 bases line up with TRBD1. V lost 8 bases and J lost 4; bases outside the gene matches: 16. Germline-derived CDR1 and CDR2 are MGHDK and SYGVNS. The CDR3 loop spans 16 amino acids. CDR3 DNA sequence: TGTGCCAGCTCTGTATCGCGGGCAGGGGGAAGCTATGGCTACACCTTC. Translating it yields CASSVSRAGGSYGYTF.

V and J are TRBV5-8 and TRBJ1-5; the D gene is possibly TRBD1 (5 bases). Germline assignment: CDR1 SGHTS and CDR2 YDEGEE. The length of the CDR3 is 15 residues. Trimming cost V 4 bases and J 5 bases, with 16 bases left between them. The CDR3 loop reads CASSNRDPRHQPQHF. CDR3 DNA: TGTGCCAGCAGCAACCGGGACCCCCGGCATCAGCCCCAGCATTTT. The whole variable domain, remainder taken from reference TRBV5-8 and TRBJ1-5, is EAGVTQSPTHLIKTRGQQATLRCSPISGHTSVYWYQQALGLGLQFLLWYDEGEERNRGNFPPRFSGRQFPNYSSELNVNALELEDSALYLCASSNRDPRHQPQHFGDGTRLSIL.